What follows are 22 T cell receptor beta chains derived from one specimen sequenced in a study of T-cell memory formation after mild COVID-19. MiXCR was run by TCRdb on the 5' RACE reads, yielding one entry per CDR3 protein. This sample has 120,000 or so distinct CDR3 sequences, with about 6% found just once. Sequencing was performed on PBMCs or a T cell subset sorted from them (not recorded which). The origin of the receptors is an adult woman who had mild COVID-19 (a few samples of this study predate the infection). Cell type and time point are not known.

This clonotype has a count of ten or more. The chain combines TRBV9 with TRBJ2-1; a possible D gene is TRBD2 (5 bases). From germline, CDR1 is SGDLS and CDR2 YYNGEE. The CDR3 is 15 amino acids. Trimming cost V 0 bases and J 2 bases, with 9 bases left between them. CDR3 sequence reads: CASSVVAGPYNEQFF. CDR3 coding DNA: TGTGCCAGCAGCGTAGTGGCGGGTCCCTACAATGAGCAGTTCTTC.

This clonotype was seen only a few times. V gene TRBV7-2 combines with J gene TRBJ1-6; no reliable D call. The CDR3 spans 16 residues. V was shortened by 4 bases and J by 2 bases, with 12 bases between the two germline ends. Per the germline V gene, CDR1 is SGHTA and CDR2 is FQGNSA. The chain's CDR3 is CASSSRTTTYNSPLHF. As DNA, the CDR3 is TGTGCCAGCAGCTCCCGGACTACTACCTATAATTCACCCCTCCACTTT.

The chain recombines TRBV3-1 with TRBJ1-5; TRBD1 matches 8 bases. The V gene's germline CDR1 is LGHDT and CDR2 YNNKEL (reference sequence). The CDR3 runs to 15 residues. J was trimmed by 9 bases and V by 1 base; bases with no gene match: 8. This CDR3 is CASSQGQGNQWPQHF. CDR3 DNA sequence: TGTGCCAGCAGCCAAGGACAGGGGAACCAATGGCCCCAGCATTTT.

This rearrangement joins TRBV19 to TRBJ1-1; D might be TRBD1 (6 bases). The CDR3 runs 13 residues. Germline-derived CDR1 and CDR2 are LNHDA and SQIVND (reference sequence). Between the trimmed V and J ends, which lost 8 bases and 7 bases, there was a span of 17 bases. DNA of the CDR3: TGTGCCAGTCAACAGGGAGCCAGAGTTGAAGCTTTCTTT. It codes for CASQQGARVEAFF.

The chain carries TRBV10-3 and TRBJ2-3, with 10 bases aligning to TRBD1. V trimming: 8 bases; J trimming: 2 bases; junction bases outside the gene matches: 7. The CDR3 has 15 amino acids. CDR1 is ENHRY and CDR2 is SYGVKD in the germline V gene. For the CDR3, the DNA is TGTGCCATCTGGGAGGGACAGGGGTTCACAGATACGCAGTATTTT. This translates into CAIWEGQGFTDTQYF.

This clonotype has more than one count but fewer than ten. V and J are TRBV5-4 and TRBJ2-5; 9 nucleotides agree with TRBD1. Trimming removed 0 bases from V and 1 base from J; junction bases left unmatched: 7. Germline V gene sequence: CDR1 SGHNT, CDR2 YYREEE (reference sequence). The CDR3 sequence is 17 residues long. The CDR3 reads CASSLGVLGQGQETQYF. For the CDR3, the DNA is TGTGCCAGCAGCTTGGGGGTGTTGGGACAGGGCCAAGAGACCCAGTACTTC. The entire variable domain, with the rest obtained from reference TRBV5-4 and TRBJ2-5, is as follows: ETGVTQSPTHLIKTRGQQVTLRCSSQSGHNTVSWYQQALGQGPQFIFQYYREEENGRGNFPPRFSGLQFPNYSSELNVNALELDDSALYLCASSLGVLGQGQETQYFGPGTRLLVL.

This clonotype showed up many times. The chain couples TRBV4-2 to TRBJ2-2; D is uncertain. Germline V gene sequence: CDR1 LGHNA, CDR2 YNFKEQ. With 2 bases removed from V and 2 bases from J, the gap between germline ends came to 9 bases. The length of the CDR3 is 15 residues. Here the CDR3 reads CASSQISENTGELFF. In nucleotides, the CDR3 is TGTGCCAGCAGCCAAATATCGGAAAACACCGGGGAGCTGTTTTTT.

This clonotype was observed at least ten times. In DNA form, the CDR3 reads TGCGCCAGCAGCCAAGCCCTAAAGTCGGATACGCAGTATTTT. Its translation: CASSQALKSDTQYF. This chain links TRBV5-1 with TRBJ2-3; D is ambiguous. V dropped 4 bases and J dropped 6 bases, with 15 bases sitting between them. The CDR3 length is 14 residues. The germline CDR1 and CDR2 sequences are SGHRS and YFSETQ.

This clonotype showed up many times. The gene calls are TRBV11-2 and TRBJ2-3; the D gene is possibly TRBD2 (6 bases). Germline CDR1 is SGHAT and CDR2 is FQNNGV. The length of the CDR3 is 15 residues. Trimming left V 4 bases short and J 6 bases short, with 17 bases between. CDR3 DNA: TGTGCCAGCAGCTCCCGCTTTGGAGGGCCGGATACGCAGTATTTT. Its translation: CASSSRFGGPDTQYF.

This clonotype was observed many times. The chain is built from TRBV29-1 and TRBJ2-3; the D gene is possibly TRBD2 (5 bases). Germline V gene data show CDR1 as SQVTM and CDR2 as ANQGSEA. V gave up 6 bases and J gave up 3 bases, with 7 bases separating them. This CDR3 region has 11 residues. For the CDR3, the DNA is TGCAGCGTCGAGGGAACAGATACGCAGTATTTT. Translated, it gives CSVEGTDTQYF.

V and J are TRBV7-6 and TRBJ2-1; no definite D call. The germline V gene has CDR1 SGHVS and CDR2 FNYEAQ. CDR3 length: 15 residues. Trimming took 1 base from V and 0 from J, leaving 7 bases between them. The CDR3 sequence is CASSLVALSYNEQFF. DNA for the CDR3: TGTGCCAGCAGCTTAGTTGCACTCTCCTACAATGAGCAGTTCTTC.

This clonotype has ten or more counts. The rearrangement links TRBV2 to TRBJ2-7; 7 bases line up with TRBD2. The CDR3 spans 14 residues. Germline assignment: CDR1 SNHLY and CDR2 FYNNEI. V was clipped by 3 bases and J by 2 bases; unmatched bases: 4. CDR3 residues: CASSEWGGTYEQYF. The CDR3 DNA reads TGTGCCAGCAGTGAGTGGGGGGGTACCTACGAGCAGTACTTC.

V and J are TRBV18 and TRBJ1-2; no clear D gene. V lost 0 bases and J lost 2, with 10 bases in between. Per germline, CDR1 KGHSH and CDR2 LQKENI. The CDR3 contains 15 residues. The CDR3 reads CASSPPAGPNYGYTF. The DNA for the CDR3 is TGTGCCAGCTCACCACCGGCAGGCCCCAACTATGGCTACACCTTC.

The rearrangement joins TRBV14 to TRBJ1-6; D is possibly TRBD1 (5 bases). Germline loops: CDR1 SGHDN, CDR2 FVKESK. This CDR3 has 16 amino acids. V was pared by 1 base and J by 9 bases, with 16 bases between. The CDR3 here is CASSQVGSQGASPLHF. The CDR3 nucleotides read TGTGCCAGCAGCCAAGTGGGGAGCCAGGGTGCTTCACCCCTCCACTTT.

V usage is TRBV7-2 and J usage is TRBJ2-5, with 9 bases that match TRBD2. CDR1 is SGHTA and CDR2 is FQGNSA in the germline V gene. J lost 4 bases, V lost 4 bases, and 4 bases had no gene match. This CDR3 has 14 residues. The CDR3 coding sequence is TGTGCCAGCAGCTCGCGGGGGGGGCTAGAGACCCAGTACTTC. Protein product: CASSSRGGLETQYF.

This clonotype was seen at least ten times. This chain links TRBV20-1 with TRBJ2-5; 7 positions match TRBD2. The germline gives CDR1 DFQATT, CDR2 SNEGSKA (reference sequence). The CDR3 is 11 amino acids. V lost 5 bases to trimming and J lost 5 bases; unmatched junction nucleotides: 2. In nucleotides, the CDR3 is TGCAGTGCTGCGGGAGTGGAGACCCAGTACTTC. This translates into CSAAGVETQYF.

This clonotype was detected many times. J is TRBJ2-5 and V is TRBV2; D is unresolved. Trimming stripped 4 bases from V and 5 bases from J, with 11 bases between. This CDR3 comprises 13 residues. Germline V gene sequence: CDR1 SNHLY, CDR2 FYNNEI. Here the CDR3 reads CASSVAISETQYF. The CDR3 DNA sequence: TGTGCCAGCAGTGTCGCCATTTCCGAGACCCAGTACTTC. The full variable domain, completed using reference TRBV2 and TRBJ2-5, is EPEVTQTPSHQVTQMGQEVILRCVPISNHLYFYWYRQILGQKVEFLVSFYNNEISEKSEIFDDQFSVERPDGSNFTLKIRSTKLEDSAMYFCASSVAISETQYFGPGTRLLVL.

The genes are TRBV6-2 or TRBV6-3 and TRBJ2-1, with 10 bases fitting TRBD2. In germline, CDR1 is MNHEY, CDR2 SVGEGT. This CDR3 has 17 amino acids. The V gene end was trimmed by 2 bases and the J gene end by 4 bases; junction bases not matched to a gene: 8. CDR3 in DNA: TGTGCCAGCAGTTACGCTAGCGGGAGTCTTCCTTACAATGAGCAGTTCTTC. It translates to CASSYASGSLPYNEQFF.

The sample holds a few counts of this clonotype. The CDR3 spells CASSLETTGGPFGELFF. DNA for the CDR3: TGTGCCAGCAGTTTAGAGACAACGGGGGGGCCTTTCGGGGAGCTGTTTTTT. The chain employs TRBV12-3 or TRBV12-4 and TRBJ2-2, with 8 bases lining up with TRBD2. The CDR3 is 17 amino acids. Trimming took 1 base from V and 7 from J; bases not matched to a gene: 11.

This clonotype was observed a handful of times. This chain links TRBV29-1 with TRBJ2-5, with 8 bases that match TRBD1. Per the germline V gene, CDR1 is SQVTM and CDR2 is ANQGSEA. The V gene end was trimmed by 5 bases and the J gene end by 4 bases; junction bases not matched to a gene: 6. The CDR3 is made up of 13 amino acids. CDR3: CSVRQGLGETQYF. CDR3 bases: TGCAGCGTTCGACAGGGGTTGGGAGAGACCCAGTACTTC.

The sample holds a few counts of this clonotype. V gene TRBV5-1 combines with J gene TRBJ2-1, with 13 positions matching TRBD2. Germline CDR1 SGHRS, CDR2 YFSETQ. J lost 7 bases, V lost 4 bases, and 8 bases had no gene match. This CDR3 region has 16 residues. The CDR3 bases are TGCGCCAGCAGCCCCCCGGGGACTAGCGGGAATAATGAGCAGTTCTTC. Residues: CASSPPGTSGNNEQFF.

The V call is TRBV5-4, the J call TRBJ2-5, with a tentative D call TRBD2 (5 bases). Trimming left V 2 bases short and J 0 bases short, with 11 bases between. The CDR3 spans 15 residues. Germline lookup yields CDR1 SGHNT and CDR2 YYREEE (reference sequence). CDR3 in amino acids: CASSFALANQETQYF. In DNA, the CDR3 is TGTGCCAGCAGCTTCGCGCTAGCCAACCAAGAGACCCAGTACTTC.